The 3 T cell receptor beta chains presented below share a single source sample, sequenced in a study of blood T cell repertoires in COVID-19. Only in-frame clones appear in the TCRdb table, and some are missing; sequencing was by immunoSEQ multiplex PCR. The sample holds approximately 200,000 clones, approximately 84% seen once. Material: PBMCs or T cells enriched from blood (not recorded which). The source of these receptors is a woman in her thirties who had recovered from COVID-19.

Here the CDR3 DNA reads TGTGCCAGCAGTGAATGGGGGACAGGGGACCAAGAGACCCAGTACTTC. Translation: CASSEWGTGDQETQYF. V usage is TRBV25-1 and J usage is TRBJ2-5, with TRBD1 matching over 10 bases. V lost 1 base, J lost 0 bases, and 2 bases stayed unmatched. This CDR3 is 16 amino acids long. Germline V gene lookup returns CDR1 MGHDK and CDR2 SYGVNS. Supplemented by reference TRBV25-1 and TRBJ2-5, the full variable domain reads EADIYQTPRYLVIGTGKKITLECSQTMGHDKMYWYQQDPGMELHLIHYSYGVNSTEKGDLSSESTVSRIRTEHFPLTLESARPSHTSQYLCASSEWGTGDQETQYFGPGTRLLVL.

The table lists this clone with a count of one. Other DNA sequences in the sample encode the same CDR3. The chain recombines TRBV24-1 with TRBJ1-5; D is uncertain. The CDR3 is 13 residues long. Germline CDR1 reads KGHDR; CDR2 reads SFDVKD. The V gene lost 3 bases and the J gene lost 4 bases, with 6 bases spanning the gap. The CDR3 nucleotides read TGTGCCACCAGTGATCGCGGGAATCAGCCCCAGCATTTT. It encodes CATSDRGNQPQHF.

The chain combines TRBV28 with TRBJ1-5; perhaps TRBD1 as D (6 bases). Trimming left V 5 bases short and J 12 bases short, with 14 bases between. This CDR3 is 12 amino acids long. Germline CDR1 and CDR2: MDHEN and SYDVKM. This CDR3 reads CASSPGQFFQHF. CDR3 DNA sequence: TGTGCCAGCAGTCCCGGACAGTTTTTCCAGCATTTT. Supplemented by reference TRBV28 and TRBJ1-5, the full variable domain reads DVKVTQSSRYLVKRTGEKVFLECVQDMDHENMFWYRQDPGLGLRLIYFSYDVKMKEKGDIPEGYSVSREKKERFSLILESASTNQTSMYLCASSPGQFFQHFGDGTRLSIL.